This is a list of T cell receptor beta chains from one sample in a study of CD8 T cells in ankylosing spondylitis. TCRdb used MiXCR to reprocess the 5' RACE reads, holding one entry per CDR3 protein. The sample carries tens of thousands of distinct CDR3 sequences, about 5.7% recorded once. Sequencing was carried out using blood, either unsorted or a sorted T cell fraction (not recorded which). The receptors shown here come from a male donor with ankylosing spondylitis or in good health (not recorded which). CDR3s include the opening cysteine and the closing phenylalanine or tryptophan. Fields, in order: clone size, V gene, D gene, J gene, CDR3 length, CDR3 DNA, CDR3 protein. The D gene is left open where the match is weak. Size is omitted from some rows. Given values are once, few, many or a class for expanded clones.

clone size: many
V gene: TRBV10-3
D gene: .
J gene: TRBJ1-5
CDR3 length: 12
CDR3 DNA: TGTGCCATCAGTGACTACAATCAGCCCCAGCATTTT
CDR3 protein: CAISDYNQPQHF

clone size: .
V gene: TRBV7-9
D gene: TRBD1
J gene: TRBJ2-7
CDR3 length: 17
CDR3 DNA: TGTGCCAGCAGCCTGTCGGCGGGCAGGGGGAGCTCCTACGAGCAGTACTTC
CDR3 protein: CASSLSAGRGSSYEQYF

clone size: many
V gene: TRBV7-2
D gene: .
J gene: TRBJ2-2
CDR3 length: 14
CDR3 DNA: TGTGCCAGCAGCTTGGGTTACGGTAGCCGGGAGCTGTTTTTT
CDR3 protein: CASSLGYGSRELFF

clone size: many
V gene: TRBV19
D gene: TRBD2
J gene: TRBJ2-1
CDR3 length: 13
CDR3 DNA: TGTGCCAGTAGGACTAGCGGGAGTGATGAGCAGTTCTTC
CDR3 protein: CASRTSGSDEQFF

clone size: many
V gene: TRBV5-5
D gene: .
J gene: TRBJ2-3
CDR3 length: 16
CDR3 DNA: TGTGCCAGCAGCTTGGAGCCAGGCACGGTCAGAGATACGCAGTATTTT
CDR3 protein: CASSLEPGTVRDTQYF

clone size: many
V gene: TRBV2
D gene: .
J gene: TRBJ2-3
CDR3 length: 13
CDR3 DNA: TGTGCCAGCAGCCCACCTTACACAGATACGCAGTATTTT
CDR3 protein: CASSPPYTDTQYF

clone size: many
V gene: TRBV5-5
D gene: .
J gene: TRBJ1-2
CDR3 length: 13
CDR3 DNA: TGTGCCAGCAGCTTGTCCGAGACCTATGGCTACACCTTC
CDR3 protein: CASSLSETYGYTF

clone size: many
V gene: TRBV5-1
D gene: TRBD1
J gene: TRBJ1-4
CDR3 length: 14
CDR3 DNA: TGCGCCAGCAGCGAAGGACAGGGGGTGGGAAAACTGTTTTTT
CDR3 protein: CASSEGQGVGKLFF

clone size: .
V gene: TRBV18
D gene: .
J gene: TRBJ2-4
CDR3 length: 15
CDR3 DNA: TGTGCCAGCTCACCAATACAGGCCGGAGGTAACATTCAGTACTTC
CDR3 protein: CASSPIQAGGNIQYF

clone size: many
V gene: TRBV20-1
D gene: TRBD1
J gene: TRBJ2-3
CDR3 length: 16
CDR3 DNA: TGCAGTGTCCGGGTGGGACAGGGGAGTTCATCAGATACGCAGTATTTT
CDR3 protein: CSVRVGQGSSSDTQYF

clone size: .
V gene: TRBV20-1
D gene: .
J gene: TRBJ2-3
CDR3 length: 13
CDR3 DNA: TGCAGTGCTAGAGATTGGAGACTAGATACGCAGTATTTT
CDR3 protein: CSARDWRLDTQYF

clone size: .
V gene: TRBV11-2
D gene: .
J gene: TRBJ1-1
CDR3 length: 18
CDR3 DNA: TGTGCCAGCAGCTTACGGGACCGGCCAGGGCTGAGAAACACTGAAGCTTTCTTT
CDR3 protein: CASSLRDRPGLRNTEAFF

clone size: medium-sized
V gene: TRBV11-2
D gene: .
J gene: TRBJ2-7
CDR3 length: 14
CDR3 DNA: TGTGCCAGCAGCTTAGATTCCCTGTGGTACGAGCAGTACTTC
CDR3 protein: CASSLDSLWYEQYF

clone size: many
V gene: TRBV10-1
D gene: TRBD2
J gene: TRBJ2-1
CDR3 length: 18
CDR3 DNA: TGCGCCAGCAGTGACCGCCCCGGACTAGCGGGGCAATACAATGAGCAGTTCTTC
CDR3 protein: CASSDRPGLAGQYNEQFF

clone size: many
V gene: TRBV6-5
D gene: .
J gene: TRBJ2-7
CDR3 length: 15
CDR3 DNA: TGTGCCAGCAGTTCCTTCCGGGACACCCTTCGCGAGCAGTACTTC
CDR3 protein: CASSSFRDTLREQYF

clone size: many
V gene: TRBV28
D gene: TRBD2
J gene: TRBJ2-1
CDR3 length: 14
CDR3 DNA: TGTGCCAGCAGTTTACTAGCGGGGGGGCCGGAGCAGTTCTTC
CDR3 protein: CASSLLAGGPEQFF

clone size: many
V gene: TRBV5-1
D gene: .
J gene: TRBJ1-4
CDR3 length: 15
CDR3 DNA: TGCGCCAGCAGCTTGGCGGACGGCCTGGGGGAAAAACTGTTTTTT
CDR3 protein: CASSLADGLGEKLFF

clone size: many
V gene: TRBV7-3
D gene: .
J gene: TRBJ1-1
CDR3 length: 14
CDR3 DNA: TGTGCCAGCAGCCAACTCGGGGAGAACACTGAAGCTTTCTTT
CDR3 protein: CASSQLGENTEAFF

clone size: few
V gene: TRBV7-2
D gene: TRBD1
J gene: TRBJ1-1
CDR3 length: 12
CDR3 DNA: TGTGCCAGCAGCTTAGAACAGGGGGAAGCTTTCTTT
CDR3 protein: CASSLEQGEAFF

clone size: many
V gene: TRBV12-3/TRBV12-4
D gene: .
J gene: TRBJ1-5
CDR3 length: 14
CDR3 DNA: TGTGCCAGCAGCCCGACCCAAGGCAATCAGCCCCAGCATTTT
CDR3 protein: CASSPTQGNQPQHF

clone size: many
V gene: TRBV5-1
D gene: .
J gene: TRBJ2-1
CDR3 length: 16
CDR3 DNA: TGCGCCAGCAGCCCGGGTCGGGGAACCTCCTACAATGAGCAGTTCTTC
CDR3 protein: CASSPGRGTSYNEQFF

clone size: many
V gene: TRBV5-1
D gene: TRBD1
J gene: TRBJ1-2
CDR3 length: 15
CDR3 DNA: TGCGCCAGCAGCTTACCCACGGGGACAGGCTATGGCTACACCTTC
CDR3 protein: CASSLPTGTGYGYTF

clone size: many
V gene: TRBV27
D gene: TRBD1
J gene: TRBJ2-1
CDR3 length: 15
CDR3 DNA: TGTGCCAGCAGTTTACCAGGGGGTCCGGGCAATGAGCAGTTCTTC
CDR3 protein: CASSLPGGPGNEQFF

clone size: once
V gene: TRBV28
D gene: .
J gene: TRBJ2-3
CDR3 length: 13
CDR3 DNA: TGTGCCGGCAGACGTACCAGCACAGATACGCAGTATTTT
CDR3 protein: CAGRRTSTDTQYF

clone size: many
V gene: TRBV14
D gene: TRBD1
J gene: TRBJ2-1
CDR3 length: 16
CDR3 DNA: TGTGCCAGCAGCCCACCGGGACAGGGGACCATAGTTGGGCAGTTCTTC
CDR3 protein: CASSPPGQGTIVGQFF

clone size: many
V gene: TRBV29-1
D gene: .
J gene: TRBJ2-7
CDR3 length: 14
CDR3 DNA: TGCAGCGTTGAGGTAAGGCGGGGCACCTACGAGCAGTACTTC
CDR3 protein: CSVEVRRGTYEQYF

clone size: many
V gene: TRBV12-3/TRBV12-4
D gene: TRBD1
J gene: TRBJ1-5
CDR3 length: 17
CDR3 DNA: TGTGCCAGCAGTTTAGGCTGGACAGGACTTAGCAATCAGCCCCAGCATTTT
CDR3 protein: CASSLGWTGLSNQPQHF

clone size: many
V gene: TRBV5-1
D gene: TRBD2
J gene: TRBJ2-2
CDR3 length: 15
CDR3 DNA: TGCGCCAGCAGCATGGGACTAGCTAACACCGGGGAGCTGTTTTTT
CDR3 protein: CASSMGLANTGELFF

clone size: many
V gene: TRBV28
D gene: TRBD1
J gene: TRBJ2-7
CDR3 length: 11
CDR3 DNA: TGTGCCAGCAGCTTCGGGACAGGGCCCCACTTC
CDR3 protein: CASSFGTGPHF

clone size: .
V gene: TRBV23-1
D gene: TRBD1
J gene: TRBJ1-2
CDR3 length: 16
CDR3 DNA: TGCGCCAGCAGTCAGTACCGGGACAGGGGGCTTTATGGCTACACCTTC
CDR3 protein: CASSQYRDRGLYGYTF

clone size: many
V gene: TRBV24-1
D gene: .
J gene: TRBJ2-1
CDR3 length: 11
CDR3 DNA: TGTGCCACCAGTAACTGGGGTGAGCAGTTCTTC
CDR3 protein: CATSNWGEQFF

clone size: many
V gene: TRBV4-2
D gene: TRBD1
J gene: TRBJ2-1
CDR3 length: 15
CDR3 DNA: TGTGCCAGCAGCCTCCGAGACAGGGACTACAATGAGCAGTTCTTC
CDR3 protein: CASSLRDRDYNEQFF

clone size: .
V gene: TRBV6-5
D gene: TRBD1
J gene: TRBJ2-5
CDR3 length: 15
CDR3 DNA: TGTGCCAGCAGTTATCCCGGGGACAGGGCAGAGACCCAGTACTTC
CDR3 protein: CASSYPGDRAETQYF

clone size: many
V gene: TRBV12-3/TRBV12-4
D gene: TRBD1
J gene: TRBJ1-4
CDR3 length: 16
CDR3 DNA: TGTGCCAGCGGGGACAGGGCTGCGGGAATCGATGAAAAACTGTTTTTT
CDR3 protein: CASGDRAAGIDEKLFF

clone size: many
V gene: TRBV7-8
D gene: TRBD1
J gene: TRBJ2-1
CDR3 length: 13
CDR3 DNA: TGTGCCAGCAGCCCCGGACAGGGCAATGAGCAGTTCTTC
CDR3 protein: CASSPGQGNEQFF

clone size: many
V gene: TRBV10-3
D gene: .
J gene: TRBJ2-5
CDR3 length: 14
CDR3 DNA: TGTGCCATCACTGAAGGAAGGGGGCAAGAGACCCAGTACTTC
CDR3 protein: CAITEGRGQETQYF

clone size: many
V gene: TRBV5-1
D gene: .
J gene: TRBJ1-1
CDR3 length: 15
CDR3 DNA: TGCGCCAGCAGCTTGGGAACCGCCTGGGACACTGAAGCTTTCTTT
CDR3 protein: CASSLGTAWDTEAFF